Each of the 26 T cell receptor beta chains below was sequenced from the same sample in a study of T cells in Graves' hyperthyroidism and ophthalmopathy (dated by TCRdb to about 2019). Libraries came from multiplex PCR. The listed sequencing device is Illumina HiSeq 2000. The TCR beta CDR3 regions were amplified from RNA transcripts. The first round of RT-PCR for the TCR CDR3 was performed with the HTBI primer set and the Qiagen OneStep RT-PCR kit. TCRdb's own reprocessing of the public reads used fastp at Q25 and MiXCR and kept productive beta chains. CDR3 protein sequences are deduplicated, and each keeps its most common genes and DNA. Recorded for this sample are about 710,000 distinct CDR3 sequences; around 15% of them occurred a single time. Jointly, the top ten make up under 9.5% of the sample. The specimen was blood. The origin of the receptors is a man aged 18-30 years with Graves' hyperthyroidism.

This clonotype was found many times. This chain connects TRBV12-3 or TRBV12-4 to TRBJ2-1; a weak D match, TRBD2 (6 bases). The CDR3 is 15 amino acids. V lost 3 bases and J 8 bases, leaving 17 bases between the germline ends. CDR3 sequence reads: CASSFGLAILDEQFF. The CDR3 DNA follows: TGTGCCAGCAGTTTTGGCCTAGCGATTTTGGATGAGCAGTTCTTC.

This clonotype was found many times. This chain joins TRBV7-2 and TRBJ2-1; the D gene is possibly TRBD2 (6 bases). Trimming shortened V by 7 bases and J by 10 bases, and 20 bases separated the two germline ends. Germline CDR1 SGHTA, CDR2 FQGNSA. The CDR3 length is 14 residues. The CDR3 DNA follows: TGTGCCAGCACCCGGGAGACCTCCTCAGGAGAGCAGTTCTTC. This encodes CASTRETSSGEQFF.

This clonotype was detected once. The V gene is TRBV30, the J gene TRBJ2-2, with 8 bases that match TRBD1. The V and J ends lost 5 bases and 0 bases, in that order; junction bases with no gene match: 5. Germline V gene sequence: CDR1 GTSNPN, CDR2 SVGIG (reference sequence). There are 15 residues in the CDR3. The DNA of the CDR3 is TGTGCCTGGCACAGGGGGACAGCGAACACCGGGGAGCTGTTTTTT. It specifies CAWHRGTANTGELFF.

The table lists this clonotype with a few counts. CDR3 DNA: TGTGCCAGCAGCCGGGTAGCGGGAGCGGGCACCGGGGAGCTGTTTTTT. Encoded protein: CASSRVAGAGTGELFF. The J gene is TRBJ2-2, the V gene TRBV3-1, with 9 bases fitting TRBD2. Trimming at V came to 4 bases and at J to 4 bases, leaving 7 bases not matched to a gene. Germline CDR1 and CDR2: LGHDT and YNNKEL (reference sequence). CDR3 length equals 16 residues. Drawing the rest from reference TRBV3-1 and TRBJ2-2, the complete variable domain is DTAVSQTPKYLVTQMGNDKSIKCEQNLGHDTMYWYKQDSKKFLKIMFSYNNKELIINETVPNRFSPKSPDKAHLNLHINSLELGDSAVYFCASSRVAGAGTGELFFGEGSRLTVL.

This clonotype has just a few counts. The J gene is TRBJ1-5, the V gene TRBV6-1, with D tentatively TRBD1 (5 bases). This CDR3 has 15 residues. Germline loops: CDR1 MNHNS, CDR2 SASEGT. V lost 6 bases and J lost 7, with 19 bases in between. Written as DNA, the CDR3 is TGTGCCAGCAGCCGAGGCGTGGGGGTACACCAGCCCCAGCATTTT. Translating gives CASSRGVGVHQPQHF.

This clonotype was seen repeatedly, ten times or more. The genes are TRBV7-8 and TRBJ2-7; perhaps D is TRBD1 or TRBD2 (6 bases each). V shed 4 bases and J shed 3 bases, with 16 bases lying between them. Germline CDR1 and CDR2: SGHVS and FQNEAQ. The CDR3 consists of 15 residues. The CDR3, as DNA: TGTGCCAGCAGCTCCACAGGGAGGCGAAACTACGAGCAGTACTTC. Translating gives CASSSTGRRNYEQYF.

This clonotype was picked up many times. The J gene is TRBJ2-7, the V gene TRBV12-5; D gene unclear. CDR1 LGHNT and CDR2 FRNRAP come from the germline V gene. This CDR3 spans 12 amino acids. Trimming took 5 bases from V and 4 from J, leaving 9 bases between them. In DNA, the CDR3 is TGTGCTAGTGGTGGAGACTTGTACGAGCAGTACTTC. Residues: CASGGDLYEQYF. The full variable domain, rest sourced from reference TRBV12-5 and TRBJ2-7, is DARVTQTPRHKVTEMGQEVTMRCQPILGHNTVFWYRQTMMQGLELLAYFRNRAPLDDSGMPKDRFSAEMPDATLATLKIQPSEPRDSAVYFCASGGDLYEQYFGPGTRLTVT.

This clonotype was observed many times. The J gene is TRBJ2-5, the V gene TRBV28; possibly TRBD1 for D (6 bases). V gave up 3 bases and J gave up 5 bases, with 16 bases separating them. The CDR3 extends over 15 amino acids. Germline assignment: CDR1 MDHEN and CDR2 SYDVKM. The CDR3 is CASSLLTQGRETQYF. As DNA, the CDR3 is TGTGCCAGCAGTTTGCTTACACAGGGTCGGGAGACCCAGTACTTC.

This clonotype was counted between two and nine times. The chain recombines TRBV28 with TRBJ2-3, with D unresolved. V was trimmed by 3 bases and J by 0 bases, leaving 10 bases between them. Germline-derived CDR1 and CDR2 are MDHEN and SYDVKM. The CDR3 loop spans 15 amino acids. The CDR3 DNA is TGTGCCAGCAGTTTTGGTGGGGAAAGCACAGATACGCAGTATTTT. This gives the protein CASSFGGESTDTQYF.

This clonotype showed up many times. The CDR3, as DNA: TGTGCCAGCAGTTTAAGGGGGGGCCTGAATACGCAGTATTTT. Protein product: CASSLRGGLNTQYF. The chain recombines TRBV28 with TRBJ2-3; D is possibly TRBD2 (7 bases). The CDR3 sequence is 14 residues long. In germline, CDR1 is MDHEN, CDR2 SYDVKM. Trimming stripped 2 bases from V and 7 bases from J, with 13 bases between.

This clonotype was seen repeatedly, ten times or more. This chain links TRBV2 with TRBJ2-2; 7 bases map to TRBD2. With V trimmed by 5 bases and J by 6 bases, 3 bases remained unmatched. Germline CDR1 reads SNHLY; CDR2 reads FYNNEI. This CDR3 has 13 residues. CDR3 nucleotides: TGTGCCAGCAGTCGGGACTATTCCGGGGAGCTGTTTTTT. It codes for CASSRDYSGELFF.

This clonotype was found a few times. The genes are TRBV5-8 and TRBJ1-1, with D hard to call. Looked up from germline, CDR1 is SGHTS and CDR2 is YDEGEE. V was clipped by 6 bases and J by 2 bases, with 14 bases between them. The CDR3 runs 14 residues. The CDR3: CASTEGPINTEAFF. CDR3 coding DNA: TGTGCCAGCACCGAAGGCCCTATAAACACTGAAGCTTTCTTT. Full variable domain (outside the CDR3, taken from reference TRBV5-8 and TRBJ1-1): EAGVTQSPTHLIKTRGQQATLRCSPISGHTSVYWYQQALGLGLQFLLWYDEGEERNRGNFPPRFSGRQFPNYSSELNVNALELEDSALYLCASTEGPINTEAFFGQGTRLTVV.

This clonotype was picked up many times. The J gene is TRBJ2-2, the V gene TRBV2, with a tentative D call TRBD1 (5 bases). V lost 7 bases and J 1 base, leaving 7 bases between the germline ends. Germline V gene data show CDR1 as SNHLY and CDR2 as FYNNEI. This CDR3 region has 13 residues. DNA of the CDR3: TGTGCCAGCATGCAGGGGAACACCGGGGAGCTGTTTTTT. It encodes CASMQGNTGELFF.

This clonotype was detected many times. CDR3 amino acids: CASTIRDGNEQFF. CDR3 sequence (DNA): TGTGCCAGCACCATACGGGACGGTAATGAGCAGTTCTTC. The chain employs TRBV11-2 and TRBJ2-1; tentatively, D is TRBD1 or TRBD2 (5 bases each). Trimming shortened V by 7 bases and J by 7 bases, and 14 bases separated the two germline ends. Germline V gene data show CDR1 as SGHAT and CDR2 as FQNNGV. The CDR3 sequence is 13 residues long.

Ten or more counts support this clonotype. V usage is TRBV3-1 and J usage is TRBJ2-7; 10 nucleotides align to TRBD1. V gave up 4 bases and J gave up 5 bases; unmatched junction bases: 8. Germline values: CDR1 LGHDT, CDR2 YNNKEL (reference sequence). The CDR3 extends over 15 amino acids. The CDR3 sequence: CASSRYRDRGHEQYF. The DNA for the CDR3 is TGTGCCAGCAGCCGCTACCGGGACAGGGGCCACGAGCAGTACTTC.

This clonotype was picked up many times. The chain employs TRBV7-3 and TRBJ2-2; 7 nucleotides agree with TRBD2. Unmatched junction bases numbered 5, after V lost 6 bases and J lost 1 base. Germline CDR1 reads SGHTA; CDR2 reads FQGTGA. The CDR3 is 15 amino acids. The CDR3 spells CASSPGGGNTGELFF. CDR3 nucleotide sequence: TGTGCCAGCAGTCCCGGCGGGGGGAACACCGGGGAGCTGTTTTTT. Filled out from reference TRBV7-3 and TRBJ2-2, the complete variable domain reads GAGVSQTPSNKVTEKGKYVELRCDPISGHTALYWYRQSLGQGPEFLIYFQGTGAADDSGLPNDRFFAVRPEGSVSTLKIQRTERGDSAVYLCASSPGGGNTGELFFGEGSRLTVL.

To note about this clonotype: A much larger clone sits a single nucleotide away, making a read error possible. The V gene is TRBV29-1, the J gene TRBJ1-2; D is undetermined. CDR1 and CDR2 from the germline V gene are SQVTM and ANQGSEA. Trimming stripped 3 bases from V and 7 bases from J, with 0 bases between. This CDR3 comprises 8 residues. The CDR3 coding sequence is TGCAGCGTTGATGGCTACACCTTC. Translated: CSVDGYTF.

This clonotype was counted ten times or more. V is TRBV2 and J is TRBJ1-5; D is undetermined. The germline gives CDR1 SNHLY, CDR2 FYNNEI. Trimming pared 1 base from V and 8 bases from J, leaving 12 bases between. This CDR3 spans 14 amino acids. In nucleotides, the CDR3 is TGTGCCAGCAGTGAAGGCCGAGAGTCCGAGCCCCAGCATTTT. Translation: CASSEGRESEPQHF. Full variable domain (missing parts from reference TRBV2 and TRBJ1-5): EPEVTQTPSHQVTQMGQEVILRCVPISNHLYFYWYRQILGQKVEFLVSFYNNEISEKSEIFDDQFSVERPDGSNFTLKIRSTKLEDSAMYFCASSEGRESEPQHFGDGTRLSIL.

This clonotype was counted at least ten times. V gene TRBV27 combines with J gene TRBJ2-3; D not resolved. The CDR3 is 11 amino acids. Germline assignment: CDR1 MNHEY and CDR2 SMNVEV (reference sequence). Trimming shortened V by 7 bases and J by 5 bases, and 7 bases separated the two germline ends. The CDR3 DNA reads TGTGCCAGCAAAGGGTTAGATACGCAGTATTTT. This encodes CASKGLDTQYF.

This clonotype was seen more than once but under ten times. The chain employs TRBV24-1 and TRBJ2-3; no firm D call. V was trimmed by 3 bases and J by 4 bases, leaving 10 bases between them. Germline CDR1 reads KGHDR; CDR2 reads SFDVKD. This CDR3 has 14 amino acids. The CDR3 nucleotides read TGTGCCACCAGTGATCGCTCTGGGGCAGATACGCAGTATTTT. It codes for CATSDRSGADTQYF.

The rearrangement joins TRBV7-9 to TRBJ2-6; perhaps TRBD2 as D (6 bases). CDR3 length: 18 amino acids. Germline V CDR1 and CDR2: SEHNR, FQNEAQ (reference sequence). Trimming cost V 1 base and J 1 base, with 14 bases left between them. The CDR3 spells CASSLGSGGVSGANVLTF. The CDR3 DNA sequence: TGTGCCAGCAGCTTAGGATCGGGCGGGGTGTCTGGGGCCAACGTCCTGACTTTC.

This sequence joins TRBV6-1 and TRBJ2-1; D is unclear. The V end was cut by 4 bases, the J end by 7 bases, with 11 bases between. There are 13 residues in the CDR3. The V gene's germline CDR1 is MNHNS and CDR2 SASEGT. In DNA form, the CDR3 reads TGTGCCAGCAGTGCCTCGTTTTCAAATGAGCAGTTCTTC. Translation: CASSASFSNEQFF.

J is TRBJ1-3 and V is TRBV7-9; no firm D call. CDR1 and CDR2 (germline): SEHNR, FQNEAQ (reference sequence). V dropped 7 bases and J dropped 3 bases, with 7 bases sitting between them. This CDR3 has 12 amino acids. The CDR3 DNA sequence: TGTGCCAGCACGCAAAATGGAAACACCATATATTTT. Translated: CASTQNGNTIYF.

This clonotype was picked up a small number of times. The V call is TRBV6-5, the J call TRBJ2-5; D is unclear. V lost 0 bases and J lost 6, with 8 bases in between. CDR1 MNHEY and CDR2 SVGAGI come from the germline V gene. The CDR3 spans 13 residues. CDR3 DNA: TGTGCCAGCAGTTACTCGACGGCGCAGACCCAGTACTTC. It is translated as CASSYSTAQTQYF.

This clonotype was picked up many times. This sequence joins TRBV29-1 and TRBJ2-1; 8 positions agree with TRBD2. Trimming at V came to 0 bases and at J to 10 bases, leaving 11 bases not matched to a gene. Germline lookup yields CDR1 SQVTM and CDR2 ANQGSEA. The CDR3 loop spans 15 amino acids. This CDR3 is CSVEEPAGVLFEQFF. In DNA, the CDR3 is TGCAGCGTTGAAGAGCCAGCGGGGGTCCTGTTCGAGCAGTTCTTC.

The V and J genes are TRBV4-3 and TRBJ2-7; D is perhaps TRBD2 (5 bases). V was trimmed by 6 bases and J by 2 bases, leaving 14 bases between them. The CDR3 sequence is 14 residues long. Looked up from germline, CDR1 is LGHNA and CDR2 is YSLEER. This CDR3 reads CASSLSRATYEQYF. CDR3 DNA: TGCGCCAGCAGTCTATCGCGGGCGACCTACGAGCAGTACTTC.